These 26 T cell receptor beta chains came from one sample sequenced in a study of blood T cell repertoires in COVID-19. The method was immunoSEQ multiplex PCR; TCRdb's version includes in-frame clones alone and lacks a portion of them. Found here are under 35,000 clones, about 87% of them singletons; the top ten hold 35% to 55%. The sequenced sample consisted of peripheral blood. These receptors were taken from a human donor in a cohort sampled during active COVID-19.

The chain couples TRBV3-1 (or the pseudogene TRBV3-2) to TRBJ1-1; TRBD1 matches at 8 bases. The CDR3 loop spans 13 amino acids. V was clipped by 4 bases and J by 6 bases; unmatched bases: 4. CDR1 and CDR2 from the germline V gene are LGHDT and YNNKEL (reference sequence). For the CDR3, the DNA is TGTGCCAGCAGCCCTTGGACAGGGTCTGAAGCTTTCTTT. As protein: CASSPWTGSEAFF.

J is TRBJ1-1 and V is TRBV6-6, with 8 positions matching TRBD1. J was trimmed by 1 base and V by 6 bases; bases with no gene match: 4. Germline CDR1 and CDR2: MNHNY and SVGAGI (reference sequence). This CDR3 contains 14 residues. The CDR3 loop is CASRDRASNTEAFF. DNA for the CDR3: TGTGCCAGCAGGGACAGGGCTTCGAACACTGAAGCTTTCTTT.

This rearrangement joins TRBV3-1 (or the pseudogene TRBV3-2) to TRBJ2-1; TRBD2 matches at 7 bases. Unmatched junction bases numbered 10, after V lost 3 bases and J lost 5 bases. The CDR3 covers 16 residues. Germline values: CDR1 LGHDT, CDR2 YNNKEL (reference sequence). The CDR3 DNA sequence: TGTGCCAGCAGCCAGGTTGGCCTAGCGGAGAACAATGAGCAGTTCTTC. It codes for CASSQVGLAENNEQFF.

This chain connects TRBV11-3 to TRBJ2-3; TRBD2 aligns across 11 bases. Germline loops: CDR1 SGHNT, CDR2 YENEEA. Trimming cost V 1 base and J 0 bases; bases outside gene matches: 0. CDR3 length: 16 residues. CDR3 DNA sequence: TGTGCCAGCAGCTTAGGGACTAGCGGGAGCACAGATACGCAGTATTTT. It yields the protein CASSLGTSGSTDTQYF.

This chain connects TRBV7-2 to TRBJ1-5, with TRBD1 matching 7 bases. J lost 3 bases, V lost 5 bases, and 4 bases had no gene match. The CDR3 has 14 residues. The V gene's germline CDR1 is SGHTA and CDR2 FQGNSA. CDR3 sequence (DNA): TGTGCCAGCAGCCGCGACAGGGACAATCAGCCCCAGCATTTT. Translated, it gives CASSRDRDNQPQHF.

This CDR3 is CASSLTSGPSSYEQYF. CDR3 bases: TGTGCCAGCAGCCTTACTAGCGGTCCGAGCTCCTACGAGCAGTACTTC. V gene TRBV9 combines with J gene TRBJ2-7; 8 bases match TRBD2. Per germline, CDR1 SGDLS and CDR2 YYNGEE. With V trimmed by 4 bases and J by 0 bases, 9 bases remained unmatched. This CDR3 has 16 amino acids.

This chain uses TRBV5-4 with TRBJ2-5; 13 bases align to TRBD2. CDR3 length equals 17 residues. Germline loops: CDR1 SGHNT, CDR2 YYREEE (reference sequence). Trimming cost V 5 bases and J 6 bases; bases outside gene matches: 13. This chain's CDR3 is CASSKLPTSGGAKTQYF. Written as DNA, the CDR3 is TGTGCCAGCAGTAAATTGCCCACTAGCGGGGGGGCCAAGACCCAGTACTTC.

The CDR3 protein is CASSKGTGASPGANVLTF. The CDR3 DNA reads as TGTGCCAGCAGCAAAGGGACAGGGGCGTCTCCTGGGGCCAACGTCCTGACTTTC. The rearrangement joins TRBV6-2 or TRBV6-3 to TRBJ2-6; TRBD1 matches at 10 bases. Looked up from germline, CDR1 is MNHEY and CDR2 is SVGEGT. This CDR3 is 18 amino acids long. V was clipped by 6 bases and J by 2 bases; unmatched bases: 10.

For the CDR3, the DNA is TGCGCCAGCAGCCAAGGACAGGGCTATGGCTACACCTTC. Amino acids: CASSQGQGYGYTF. J is TRBJ1-2 and V is TRBV4-1; TRBD1 matches at 7 bases. Trimming took 1 base from V and 4 from J; bases not matched to a gene: 0. Germline CDR1 is MGHRA and CDR2 is YSYEKL. This CDR3 comprises 13 residues.

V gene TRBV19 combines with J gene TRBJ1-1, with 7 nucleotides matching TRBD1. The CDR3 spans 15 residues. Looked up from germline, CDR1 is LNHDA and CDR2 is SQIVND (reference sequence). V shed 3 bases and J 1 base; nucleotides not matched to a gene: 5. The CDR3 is CASSMDHRGNTEAFF. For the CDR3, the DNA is TGTGCCAGTAGTATGGATCACAGGGGGAACACTGAAGCTTTCTTT.

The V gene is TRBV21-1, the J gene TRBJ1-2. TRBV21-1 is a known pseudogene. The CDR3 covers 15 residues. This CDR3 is CASSKEGGATYGYTF. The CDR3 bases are TGTGCCAGCAGCAAAGAGGGAGGGGCGACCTATGGCTACACCTTC.

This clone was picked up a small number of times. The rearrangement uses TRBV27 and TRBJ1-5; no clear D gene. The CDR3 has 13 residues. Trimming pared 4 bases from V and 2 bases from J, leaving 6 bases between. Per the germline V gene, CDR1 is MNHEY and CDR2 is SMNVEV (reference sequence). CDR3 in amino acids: CASSWSGNQPQHF. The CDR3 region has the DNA TGTGCCAGCAGTTGGAGCGGCAATCAGCCCCAGCATTTT.

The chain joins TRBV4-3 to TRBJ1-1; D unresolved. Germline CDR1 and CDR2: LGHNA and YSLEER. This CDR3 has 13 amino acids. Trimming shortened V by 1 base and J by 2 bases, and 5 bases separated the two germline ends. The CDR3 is CASSQGHNTEAFF. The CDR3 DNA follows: TGCGCCAGCAGCCAAGGACACAACACTGAAGCTTTCTTT.

The CDR3 coding sequence is TGTGCCAGCAGGGAACGTACCGGGACAGGGAGCAATCAGCCCCAGCATTTT. The encoded protein is CASRERTGTGSNQPQHF. The chain employs TRBV6-4 and TRBJ1-5, with 9 bases identical to TRBD1. This CDR3 contains 17 residues. In germline, CDR1 is MRHNA, CDR2 SNTAGT. V shed 6 bases and J 1 base; nucleotides not matched to a gene: 10.

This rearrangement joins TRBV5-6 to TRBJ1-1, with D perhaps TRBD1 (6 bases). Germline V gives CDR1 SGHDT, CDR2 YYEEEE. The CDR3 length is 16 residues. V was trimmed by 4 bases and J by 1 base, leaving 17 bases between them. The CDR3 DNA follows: TGTGCCAGCAGCCCTGTACAGGGCCCACCGAACACTGAAGCTTTCTTT. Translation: CASSPVQGPPNTEAFF.

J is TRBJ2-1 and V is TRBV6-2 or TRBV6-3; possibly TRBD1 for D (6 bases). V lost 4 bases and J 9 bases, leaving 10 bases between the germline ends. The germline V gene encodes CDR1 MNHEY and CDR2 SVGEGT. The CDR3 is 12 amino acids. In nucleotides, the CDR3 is TGTGCCAGCAGTTCGACAGGACTTGAGCAGTTCTTC. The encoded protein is CASSSTGLEQFF.

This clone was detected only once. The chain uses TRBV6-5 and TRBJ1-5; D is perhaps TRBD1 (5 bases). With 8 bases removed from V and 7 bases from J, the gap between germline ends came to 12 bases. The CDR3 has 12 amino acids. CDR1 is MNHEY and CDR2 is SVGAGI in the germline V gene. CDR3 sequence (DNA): TGTGCCAGCTGCACGGGGGGGCAGCCCCAGCATTTT. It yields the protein CASCTGGQPQHF.

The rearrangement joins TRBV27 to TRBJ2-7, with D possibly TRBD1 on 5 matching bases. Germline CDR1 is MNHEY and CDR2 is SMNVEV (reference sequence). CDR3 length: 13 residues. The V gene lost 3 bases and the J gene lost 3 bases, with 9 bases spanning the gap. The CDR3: CASSFRQGYEQYF. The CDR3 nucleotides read TGTGCCAGCAGTTTTCGGCAGGGCTACGAGCAGTACTTC.

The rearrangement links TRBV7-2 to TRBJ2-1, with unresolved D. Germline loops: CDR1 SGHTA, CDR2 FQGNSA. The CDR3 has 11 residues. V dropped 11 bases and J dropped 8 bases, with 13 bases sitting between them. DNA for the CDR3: TGTGCCCCCGGTGCCGGAGATGAGCAGTTCTTC. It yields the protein CAPGAGDEQFF.

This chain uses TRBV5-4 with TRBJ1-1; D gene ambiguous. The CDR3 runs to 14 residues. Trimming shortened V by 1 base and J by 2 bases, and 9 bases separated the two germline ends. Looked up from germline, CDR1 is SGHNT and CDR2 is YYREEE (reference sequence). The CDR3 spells CASSLFQANTEAFF. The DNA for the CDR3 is TGTGCCAGCAGCTTGTTCCAGGCAAACACTGAAGCTTTCTTT. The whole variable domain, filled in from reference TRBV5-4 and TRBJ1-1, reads ETGVTQSPTHLIKTRGQQVTLRCSSQSGHNTVSWYQQALGQGPQFIFQYYREEENGRGNFPPRFSGLQFPNYSSELNVNALELDDSALYLCASSLFQANTEAFFGQGTRLTVV.

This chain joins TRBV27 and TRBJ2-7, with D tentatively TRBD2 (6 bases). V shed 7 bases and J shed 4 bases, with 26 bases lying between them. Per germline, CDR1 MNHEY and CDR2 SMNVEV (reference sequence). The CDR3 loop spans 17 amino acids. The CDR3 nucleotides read TGTGCCAGCACACCCTACGGGGGTCGAATTGGACTTTACGAGCAGTACTTC. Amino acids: CASTPYGGRIGLYEQYF.

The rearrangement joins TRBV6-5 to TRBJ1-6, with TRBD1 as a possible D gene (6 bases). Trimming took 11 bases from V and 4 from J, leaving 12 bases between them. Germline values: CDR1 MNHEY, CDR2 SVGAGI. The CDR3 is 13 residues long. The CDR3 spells CAGRTDYNSPLHF. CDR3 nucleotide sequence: TGTGCCGGAAGGACAGATTATAATTCACCCCTCCACTTT.

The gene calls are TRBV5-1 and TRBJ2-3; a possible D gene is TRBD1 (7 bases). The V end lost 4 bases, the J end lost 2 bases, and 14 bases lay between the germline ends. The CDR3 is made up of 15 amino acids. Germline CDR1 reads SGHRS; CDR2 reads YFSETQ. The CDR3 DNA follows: TGCGCCAGCAGCCGCGGGACAGATTACACAGATACGCAGTATTTT. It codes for CASSRGTDYTDTQYF.

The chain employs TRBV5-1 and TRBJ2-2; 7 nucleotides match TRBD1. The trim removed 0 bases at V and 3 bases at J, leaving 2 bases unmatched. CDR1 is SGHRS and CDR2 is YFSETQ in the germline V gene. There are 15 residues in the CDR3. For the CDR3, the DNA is TGCGCCAGCAGCTTGGACAGGGGCGACACCGGGGAGCTGTTTTTT. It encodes CASSLDRGDTGELFF.

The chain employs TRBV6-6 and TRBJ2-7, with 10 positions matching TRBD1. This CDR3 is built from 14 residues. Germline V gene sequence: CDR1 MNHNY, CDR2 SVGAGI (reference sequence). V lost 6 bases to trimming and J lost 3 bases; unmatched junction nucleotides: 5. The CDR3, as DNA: TGTGCCAGCAGGACCGACAGGGGGCGCTACGAGCAGTACTTC. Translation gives CASRTDRGRYEQYF.

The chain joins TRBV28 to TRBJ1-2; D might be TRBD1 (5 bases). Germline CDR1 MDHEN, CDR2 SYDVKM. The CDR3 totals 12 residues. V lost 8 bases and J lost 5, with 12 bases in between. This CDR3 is CASSYRGYGYTF. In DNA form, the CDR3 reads TGTGCCAGCTCCTATCGGGGGTATGGCTACACCTTC.